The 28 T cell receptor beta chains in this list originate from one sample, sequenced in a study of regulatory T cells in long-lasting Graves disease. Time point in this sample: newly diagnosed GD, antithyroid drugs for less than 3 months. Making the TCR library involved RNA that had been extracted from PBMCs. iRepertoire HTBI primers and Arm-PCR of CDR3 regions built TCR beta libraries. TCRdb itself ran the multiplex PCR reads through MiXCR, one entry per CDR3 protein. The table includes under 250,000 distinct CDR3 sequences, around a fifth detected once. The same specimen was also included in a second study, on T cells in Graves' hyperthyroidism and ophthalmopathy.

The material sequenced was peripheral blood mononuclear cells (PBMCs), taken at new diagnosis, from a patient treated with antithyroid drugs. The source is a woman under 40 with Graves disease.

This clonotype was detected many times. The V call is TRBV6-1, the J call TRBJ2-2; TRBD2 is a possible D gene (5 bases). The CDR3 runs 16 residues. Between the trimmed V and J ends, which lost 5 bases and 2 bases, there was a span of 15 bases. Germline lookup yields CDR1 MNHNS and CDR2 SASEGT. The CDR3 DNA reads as TGTGCCAGCAGTCTTCTAGCCCCCCCAAACACCGGGGAGCTGTTTTTT. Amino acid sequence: CASSLLAPPNTGELFF.

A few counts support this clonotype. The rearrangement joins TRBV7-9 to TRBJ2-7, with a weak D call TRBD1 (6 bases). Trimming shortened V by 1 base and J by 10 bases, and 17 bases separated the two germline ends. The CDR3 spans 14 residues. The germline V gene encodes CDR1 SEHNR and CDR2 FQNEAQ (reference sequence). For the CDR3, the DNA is TGTGCCAGCAGCTTAGATCTAGGGGGAACAGGACAGTACTTC. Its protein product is CASSLDLGGTGQYF.

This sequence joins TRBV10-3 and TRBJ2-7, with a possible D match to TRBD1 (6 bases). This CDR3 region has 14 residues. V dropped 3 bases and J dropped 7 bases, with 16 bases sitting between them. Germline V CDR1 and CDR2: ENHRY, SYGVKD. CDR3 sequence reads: CAISEDRTRKEQYF. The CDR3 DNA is TGTGCCATCAGTGAAGACAGGACACGGAAAGAGCAGTACTTC.

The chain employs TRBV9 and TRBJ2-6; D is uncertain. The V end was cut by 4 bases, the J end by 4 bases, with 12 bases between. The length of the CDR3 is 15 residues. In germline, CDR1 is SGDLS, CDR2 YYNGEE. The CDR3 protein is CASSPSWLGANVLTF. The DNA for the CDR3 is TGTGCCAGCAGCCCAAGTTGGTTAGGGGCCAACGTCCTGACTTTC.

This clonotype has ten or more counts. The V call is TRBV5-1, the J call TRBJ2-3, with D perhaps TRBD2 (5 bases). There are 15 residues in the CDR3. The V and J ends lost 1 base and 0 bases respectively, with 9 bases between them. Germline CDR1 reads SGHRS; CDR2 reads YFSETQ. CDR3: CASSLIRGSTDTQYF. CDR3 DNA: TGCGCCAGCAGCTTGATACGGGGTAGCACAGATACGCAGTATTTT.

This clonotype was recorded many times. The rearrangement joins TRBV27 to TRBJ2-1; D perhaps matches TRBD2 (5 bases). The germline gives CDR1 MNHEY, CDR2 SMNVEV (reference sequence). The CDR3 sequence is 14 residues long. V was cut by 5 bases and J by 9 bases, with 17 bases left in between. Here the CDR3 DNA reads TGTGCCAGCAGTACGTATACTAGGTCGGCTGAGCAGTTCTTC. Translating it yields CASSTYTRSAEQFF.

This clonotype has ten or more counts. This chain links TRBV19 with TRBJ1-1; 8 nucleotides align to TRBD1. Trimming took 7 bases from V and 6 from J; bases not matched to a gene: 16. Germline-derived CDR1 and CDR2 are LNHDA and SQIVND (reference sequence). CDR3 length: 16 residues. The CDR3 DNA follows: TGTGCCAGTACCGATCAGGGGGGGACAGGTGGGGCTGAAGCTTTCTTT. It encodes CASTDQGGTGGAEAFF.

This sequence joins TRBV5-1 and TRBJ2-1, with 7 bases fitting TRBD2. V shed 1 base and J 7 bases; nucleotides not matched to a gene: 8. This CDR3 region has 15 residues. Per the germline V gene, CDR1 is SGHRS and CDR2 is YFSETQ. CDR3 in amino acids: CASSLFPGGRNEQFF. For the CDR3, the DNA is TGCGCCAGCAGCTTGTTCCCGGGAGGCAGGAATGAGCAGTTCTTC.

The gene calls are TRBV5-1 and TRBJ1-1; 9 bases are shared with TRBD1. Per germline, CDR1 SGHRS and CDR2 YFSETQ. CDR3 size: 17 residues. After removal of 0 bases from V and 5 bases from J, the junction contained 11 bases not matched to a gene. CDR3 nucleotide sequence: TGCGCCAGCAGCTTGGATTACAGGGGGCCAAAGGCGACTGAAGCTTTCTTT. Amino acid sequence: CASSLDYRGPKATEAFF.

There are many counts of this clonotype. DNA of the CDR3: TGCAGTGCTCCCGTGACAGGGGGCGGCACAGATACGCAGTATTTT. Its translation: CSAPVTGGGTDTQYF. The chain couples TRBV20-1 to TRBJ2-3; 10 bases are shared with TRBD1. After removal of 5 bases from V and 1 base from J, the junction contained 6 bases not matched to a gene. The CDR3 runs 15 residues. Germline values: CDR1 DFQATT, CDR2 SNEGSKA (reference sequence).

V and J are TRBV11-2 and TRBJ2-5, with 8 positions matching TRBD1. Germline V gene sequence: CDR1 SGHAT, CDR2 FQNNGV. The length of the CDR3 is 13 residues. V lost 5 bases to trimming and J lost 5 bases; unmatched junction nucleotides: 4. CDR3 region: CASSTRGPETQYF. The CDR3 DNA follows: TGTGCCAGCAGCACCAGGGGGCCGGAGACCCAGTACTTC.

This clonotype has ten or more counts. In nucleotides, the CDR3 is TGTGCCAGCAGCTCCATTTTTCCGGCAGTAACCTACGAGCAGTACTTC. This encodes CASSSIFPAVTYEQYF. The gene calls are TRBV5-5 and TRBJ2-7; D call uncertain. CDR3 length: 16 residues. V was shortened by 3 bases and J by 2 bases, with 18 bases between the two germline ends. The germline gives CDR1 SGHKS, CDR2 YYEKEE (reference sequence). The full variable domain, rest sourced from reference TRBV5-5 and TRBJ2-7, is DAGVTQSPTHLIKTRGQQVTLRCSPISGHKSVSWYQQVLGQGPQFIFQYYEKEERGRGNFPDRFSARQFPNYSSELNVNALLLGDSALYLCASSSIFPAVTYEQYFGPGTRLTVT.

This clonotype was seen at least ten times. Here the CDR3 reads CASYTQGRMNTEAFF. Written as DNA, the CDR3 is TGTGCCTCCTACACCCAGGGGAGGATGAACACTGAAGCTTTCTTT. The chain recombines TRBV30 with TRBJ1-1, with D possibly matching TRBD1 (6 bases). The germline V gene encodes CDR1 GTSNPN and CDR2 SVGIG (reference sequence). This CDR3 has 15 amino acids. Deletions cut 7 bases from V and 0 bases from J, with 18 bases between.

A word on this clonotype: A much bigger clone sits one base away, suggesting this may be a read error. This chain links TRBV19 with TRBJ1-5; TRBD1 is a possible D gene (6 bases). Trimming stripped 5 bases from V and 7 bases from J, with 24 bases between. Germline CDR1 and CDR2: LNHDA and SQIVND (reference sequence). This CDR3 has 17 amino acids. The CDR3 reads CASSLQGQGYPRQPQHF. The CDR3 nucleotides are TGTGCCAGTAGTCTCCAGGGCCAGGGGTACCCCAGACAGCCCCAGCATTTT.

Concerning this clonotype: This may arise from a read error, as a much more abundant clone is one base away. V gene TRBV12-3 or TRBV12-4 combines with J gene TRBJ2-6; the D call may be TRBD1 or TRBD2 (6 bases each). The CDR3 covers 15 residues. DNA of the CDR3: TGTGCCAGCAGCATTTGGGGGGCCGGGGCCAGCGTCCTGACTTTC. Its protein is CASSIWGAGASVLTF.

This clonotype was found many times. The CDR3 DNA is TGCAGTGCTAGTGGGGGGACAGGGGGATTCGGGTACGAGCAGTACTTC. This translates into CSASGGTGGFGYEQYF. V and J are TRBV20-1 and TRBJ2-7; 11 bases agree with TRBD1. J gave up 4 bases and V 3 bases, and 11 bases lay outside the gene matches. Germline lookup yields CDR1 DFQATT and CDR2 SNEGSKA (reference sequence). The CDR3 is 16 residues long.

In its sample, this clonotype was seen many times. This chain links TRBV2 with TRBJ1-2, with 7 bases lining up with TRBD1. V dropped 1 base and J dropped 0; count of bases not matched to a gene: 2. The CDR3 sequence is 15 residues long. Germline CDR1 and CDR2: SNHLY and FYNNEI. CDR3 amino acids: CASSEGTGTNYGYTF. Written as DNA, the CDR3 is TGTGCCAGCAGTGAAGGGACAGGAACTAACTATGGCTACACCTTC.

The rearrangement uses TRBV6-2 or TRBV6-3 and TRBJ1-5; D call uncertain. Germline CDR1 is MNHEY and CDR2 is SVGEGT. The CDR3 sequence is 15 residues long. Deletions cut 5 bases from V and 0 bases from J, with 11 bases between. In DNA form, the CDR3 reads TGTGCCAGCAGTGAAGGGCAGGATAGCAATCAGCCCCAGCATTTT. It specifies CASSEGQDSNQPQHF.

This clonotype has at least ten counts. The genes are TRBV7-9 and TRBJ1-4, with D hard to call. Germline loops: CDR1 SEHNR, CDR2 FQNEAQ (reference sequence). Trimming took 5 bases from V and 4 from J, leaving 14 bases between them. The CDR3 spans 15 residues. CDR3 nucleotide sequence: TGTGCCAGCAGCCCGGTGGGAGGATTTAATGAAAAACTGTTTTTT. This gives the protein CASSPVGGFNEKLFF.

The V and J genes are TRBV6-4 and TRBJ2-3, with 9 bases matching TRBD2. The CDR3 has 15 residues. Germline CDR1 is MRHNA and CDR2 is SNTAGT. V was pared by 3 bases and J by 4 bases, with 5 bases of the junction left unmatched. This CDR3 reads CASSEAGGPSDTQYF. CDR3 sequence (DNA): TGTGCCAGCAGTGAGGCGGGAGGGCCCTCAGATACGCAGTATTTT.

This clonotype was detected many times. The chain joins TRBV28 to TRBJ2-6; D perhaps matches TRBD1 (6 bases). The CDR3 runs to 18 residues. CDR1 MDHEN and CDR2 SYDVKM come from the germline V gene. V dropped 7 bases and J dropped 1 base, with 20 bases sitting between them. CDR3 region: CASNDWTEILSGANVLTF. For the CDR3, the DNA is TGTGCCAGCAACGACTGGACAGAAATCTTATCTGGGGCCAACGTCCTGACTTTC.

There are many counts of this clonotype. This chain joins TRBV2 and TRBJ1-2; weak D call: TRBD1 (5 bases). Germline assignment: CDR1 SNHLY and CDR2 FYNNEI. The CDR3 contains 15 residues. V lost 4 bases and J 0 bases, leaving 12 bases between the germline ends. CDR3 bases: TGTGCCAGCAGTGCTCCGGGACGTACTAACTATGGCTACACCTTC. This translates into CASSAPGRTNYGYTF.

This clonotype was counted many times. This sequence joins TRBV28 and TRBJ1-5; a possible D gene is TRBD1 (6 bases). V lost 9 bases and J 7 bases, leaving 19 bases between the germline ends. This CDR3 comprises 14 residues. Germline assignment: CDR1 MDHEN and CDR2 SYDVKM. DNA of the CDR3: TGTGCCAGTCGAAAACAGGGCGGGGGCCAGCCCCAGCATTTT. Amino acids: CASRKQGGGQPQHF.

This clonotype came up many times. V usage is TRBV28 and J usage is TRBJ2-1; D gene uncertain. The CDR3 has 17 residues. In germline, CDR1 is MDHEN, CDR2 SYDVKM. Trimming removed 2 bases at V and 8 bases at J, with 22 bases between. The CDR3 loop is CASSLGRTPSWSHEQFF. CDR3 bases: TGTGCCAGCAGTTTAGGCCGTACCCCAAGTTGGTCCCATGAGCAGTTCTTC.

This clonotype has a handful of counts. The CDR3 nucleotides are TGTGCCAGCAGCGTAGCGGGGGGGGACACAGATACGCAGTATTTT. Translated, it gives CASSVAGGDTDTQYF. J is TRBJ2-3 and V is TRBV9, with 8 bases that match TRBD2. With V trimmed by 0 bases and J by 2 bases, 2 bases remained unmatched. Germline-derived CDR1 and CDR2 are SGDLS and YYNGEE. The CDR3 contains 15 residues.

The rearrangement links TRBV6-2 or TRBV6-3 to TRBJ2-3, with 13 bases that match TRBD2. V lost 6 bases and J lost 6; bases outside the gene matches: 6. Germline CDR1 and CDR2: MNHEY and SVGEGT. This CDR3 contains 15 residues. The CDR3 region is CASRETSGRSDTQYF. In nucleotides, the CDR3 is TGTGCCAGCAGGGAGACTAGCGGGAGGTCGGATACGCAGTATTTT.

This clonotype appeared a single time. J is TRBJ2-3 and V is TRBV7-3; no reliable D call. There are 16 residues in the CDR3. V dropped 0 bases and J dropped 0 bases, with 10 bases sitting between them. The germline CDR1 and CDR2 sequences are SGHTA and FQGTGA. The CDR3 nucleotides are TGTGCCAGCAGCTTAACGAGAGTTATTAGCACAGATACGCAGTATTTT. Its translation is CASSLTRVISTDTQYF.

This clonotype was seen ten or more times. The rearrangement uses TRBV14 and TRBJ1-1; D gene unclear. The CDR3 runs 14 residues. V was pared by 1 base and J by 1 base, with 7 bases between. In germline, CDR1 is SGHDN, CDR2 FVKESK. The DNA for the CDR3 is TGTGCCAGCAGCCAAGGTGCCGGGAACACTGAAGCTTTCTTT. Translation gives CASSQGAGNTEAFF.